The 5 T cell receptor beta chains below come from one sample, sequenced in a study of blood T cell repertoires in COVID-19. The data were produced by immunoSEQ multiplex PCR, yet TCRdb's version contains in-frame clones alone and is incomplete. The profile shows 84,000 or so clones, roughly 85% of them singletons. Sequencing was done on a sample of peripheral blood. The receptors stem from a man in his 60s with acute or convalescent COVID-19.

The sample holds a few counts of this clone. The V call is TRBV5-1, the J call TRBJ1-1, with 7 bases that match TRBD1. J was trimmed by 10 bases and V by 1 base; bases with no gene match: 10. The CDR3 runs to 14 residues. Germline V gene data show CDR1 as SGHRS and CDR2 as YFSETQ. The CDR3 DNA is TGCGCCAGCAGCTTGCGGCCAGGGGGAAAGGTAGCTTTCTTT. Residues: CASSLRPGGKVAFF.

J is TRBJ1-1 and V is TRBV7-2, with D maybe TRBD1 (5 bases). This CDR3 region has 14 residues. V was trimmed by 2 bases and J by 4 bases, leaving 11 bases between them. Germline V gene data show CDR1 as SGHTA and CDR2 as FQGNSA. The CDR3 region has the DNA TGTGCCAGCAGCTTACCGTGGGGCGGCACTGAAGCTTTCTTT. Protein product: CASSLPWGGTEAFF.

The rearrangement uses TRBV5-1 and TRBJ2-3; maybe TRBD2 (6 bases). CDR3 length: 13 residues. Germline CDR1 SGHRS, CDR2 YFSETQ. Trimming pared 5 bases from V and 2 bases from J, leaving 9 bases between. CDR3 nucleotides: TGCGCCAGCAGAGAGCGGGTCACAGATACGCAGTATTTT. Its protein product is CASRERVTDTQYF. The whole variable domain, remainder taken from reference TRBV5-1 and TRBJ2-3, is KAGVTQTPRYLIKTRGQQVTLSCSPISGHRSVSWYQQTPGQGLQFLFEYFSETQRNKGNFPGRFSGRQFSNSRSEMNVSTLELGDSALYLCASRERVTDTQYFGPGTRLTVL.

V gene TRBV27 combines with J gene TRBJ2-1; 11 bases are shared with TRBD1. The ends lost 2 bases at V and 8 bases at J; junction bases unmatched: 5. The CDR3 covers 15 residues. Germline V gene data show CDR1 as MNHEY and CDR2 as SMNVEV (reference sequence). CDR3 sequence: CASSLGTGGFYEQFF. Here the CDR3 DNA reads TGTGCCAGCAGTTTAGGGACAGGGGGGTTTTATGAGCAGTTCTTC.

This CDR3 reads CASSPVQGSRYGYTF. CDR3 DNA sequence: TGTGCCAGCAGCCCAGTACAGGGAAGTCGCTATGGCTACACCTTC. The chain carries TRBV7-2 and TRBJ1-2; D is perhaps TRBD1 (6 bases). Trimming cost V 5 bases and J 4 bases, with 17 bases left between them. Germline V gene data show CDR1 as SGHTA and CDR2 as FQGNSA. The CDR3 covers 15 residues. The full variable domain, in which reference TRBV7-2 and TRBJ1-2 provide the parts outside the CDR3, is GAGVSQSPSNKVTEKGKDVELRCDPISGHTALYWYRQSLGQGLEFLIYFQGNSAPDKSGLPSDRFSAERTGGSVSTLTIQRTQQEDSAVYLCASSPVQGSRYGYTFGSGTRLTVV.